Below, one T cell receptor beta chain is given with its context. These data belong to a study of T-cell reconstitution after alpha-beta-depleted transplantation in children. Per germline, CDR1 DFQATT and CDR2 SNEGSKA (reference sequence). The CDR3 loop spans 16 amino acids. V was clipped by 1 base and J by 1 base, with 14 bases between them. During its preparation, the TCRbeta library received unique molecular identifiers. TCRdb used MiXCR to reprocess the PCR reads, holding one entry per CDR3 protein. The data contain 200,000 to 250,000 distinct CDR3 sequences, 8.4% of them seen just once; the ten biggest clones take up about 40%.

This sample comprised PBMCs, mostly from graft donor cells, obtained 360 days after TCRalphabeta/CD19-depleted stem cell transplant. This rearrangement joins TRBV20-1 to TRBJ2-4; D is perhaps TRBD1 or TRBD2 (5 bases each). The TCR was taken from a male patient between 2 and 10 years old who had a stem cell transplant for acute myeloid leukemia, so the T cells may come from the graft donor. The DNA for the CDR3 is TGCAGTGCTAGAGTTAGGCCGGGGCTGGCCAAAAACATTCAGTACTTC. As protein: CSARVRPGLAKNIQYF.